This T cell receptor (beta chain) is drawn from a study of T cell responses to AZD1222 COVID-19 vaccine. General study findings and limits: Clonal diversity was possibly underestimated, and white British individuals and females predominated among donors. Across spike, vaccine-associated CD4 TCRs were found, dominant at 160-218 and 743-854.

Assay: immunoSEQ multiplex PCR; the TCRdb copy retains only in-frame clones and omits some. This sample carries approximately 130,000 clones, roughly 88% of them seen once, and the ten largest clones take around 5.3%. With regard to this clone: Its cognate antigen is unknown.

The V gene end was trimmed by 5 bases and the J gene end by 12 bases; junction bases not matched to a gene: 11. CDR1 is WSHSY and CDR2 is SAAADI in the germline V gene. The CDR3 has 15 amino acids. This chain joins TRBV10-2 and TRBJ1-6, with 9 bases lining up with TRBD1. The receptor was isolated from an adult who received the AZD1222 COVID-19 vaccine. The sequenced sample was peripheral blood, obtained 28 days after the second AZD1222 dose. CDR3 loop: CASSSLQGQGEPLHF. The CDR3 nucleotides read TGCGCCAGCAGTTCTCTTCAGGGACAGGGAGAACCCCTCCACTTT.